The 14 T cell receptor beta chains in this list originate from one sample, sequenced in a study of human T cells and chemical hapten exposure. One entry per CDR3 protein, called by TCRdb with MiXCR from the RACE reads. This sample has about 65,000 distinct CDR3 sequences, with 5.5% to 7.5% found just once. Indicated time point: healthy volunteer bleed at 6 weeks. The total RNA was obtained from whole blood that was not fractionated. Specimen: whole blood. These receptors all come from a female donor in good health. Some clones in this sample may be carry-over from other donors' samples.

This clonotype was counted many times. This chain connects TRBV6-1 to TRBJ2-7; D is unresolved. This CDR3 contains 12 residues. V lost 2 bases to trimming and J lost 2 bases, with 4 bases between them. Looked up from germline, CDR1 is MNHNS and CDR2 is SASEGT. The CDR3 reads CASSEQTYEQYF. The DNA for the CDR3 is TGTGCCAGCAGTGAACAGACCTACGAGCAGTACTTC.

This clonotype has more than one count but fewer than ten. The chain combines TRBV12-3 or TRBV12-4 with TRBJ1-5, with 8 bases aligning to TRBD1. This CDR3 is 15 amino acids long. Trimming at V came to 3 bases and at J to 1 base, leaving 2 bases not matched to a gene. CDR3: CASSFQGASNQPQHF. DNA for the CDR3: TGTGCCAGCAGTTTTCAGGGGGCGAGCAATCAGCCCCAGCATTTT.

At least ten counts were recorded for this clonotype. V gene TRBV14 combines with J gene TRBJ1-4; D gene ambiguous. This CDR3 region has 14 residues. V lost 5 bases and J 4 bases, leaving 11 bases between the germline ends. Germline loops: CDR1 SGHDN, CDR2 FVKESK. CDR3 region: CASSWILLNEKLFF. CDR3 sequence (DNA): TGTGCCAGCAGCTGGATTTTGCTTAATGAAAAACTGTTTTTT. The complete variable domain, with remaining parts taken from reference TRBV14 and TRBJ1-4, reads EAGVTQFPSHSVIEKGQTVTLRCDPISGHDNLYWYRRVMGKEIKFLLHFVKESKQDESGMPNNRFLAERTGGTYSTLKVQPAELEDSGVYFCASSWILLNEKLFFGSGTQLSVL.

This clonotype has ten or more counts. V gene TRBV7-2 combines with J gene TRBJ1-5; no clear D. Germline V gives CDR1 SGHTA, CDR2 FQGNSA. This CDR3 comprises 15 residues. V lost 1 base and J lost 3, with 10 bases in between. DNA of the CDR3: TGTGCCAGCAGCTTAGAGGGCAGCCTCAATCAGCCCCAGCATTTT. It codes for CASSLEGSLNQPQHF.

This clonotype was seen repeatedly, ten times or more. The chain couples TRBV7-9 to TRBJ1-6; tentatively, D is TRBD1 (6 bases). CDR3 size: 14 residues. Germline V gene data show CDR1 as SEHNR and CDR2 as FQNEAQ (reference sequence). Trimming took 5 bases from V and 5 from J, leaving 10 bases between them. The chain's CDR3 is CASSRDTDNSPLHF. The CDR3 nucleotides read TGTGCCAGCAGCCGGGACACTGATAATTCACCCCTCCACTTT.

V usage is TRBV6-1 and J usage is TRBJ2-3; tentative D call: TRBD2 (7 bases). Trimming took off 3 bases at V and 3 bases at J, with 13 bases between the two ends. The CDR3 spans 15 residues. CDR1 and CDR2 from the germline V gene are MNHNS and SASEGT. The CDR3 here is CASSDGGLGTDTQYF. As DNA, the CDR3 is TGTGCCAGCAGTGACGGGGGGCTTGGGACAGATACGCAGTATTTT.

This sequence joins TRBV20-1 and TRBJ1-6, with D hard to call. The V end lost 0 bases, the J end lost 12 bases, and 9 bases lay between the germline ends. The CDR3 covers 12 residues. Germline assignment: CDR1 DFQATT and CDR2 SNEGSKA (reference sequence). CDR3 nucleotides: TGCAGTGCTAGAGAGAATCGGGGACCCCTCCACTTT. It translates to CSARENRGPLHF.

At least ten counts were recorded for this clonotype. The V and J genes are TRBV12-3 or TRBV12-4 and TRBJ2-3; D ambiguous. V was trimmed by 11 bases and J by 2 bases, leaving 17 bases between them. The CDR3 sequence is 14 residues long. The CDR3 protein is CALSGWSFTDTQYF. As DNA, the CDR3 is TGTGCCCTCTCAGGATGGAGTTTCACAGATACGCAGTATTTT.

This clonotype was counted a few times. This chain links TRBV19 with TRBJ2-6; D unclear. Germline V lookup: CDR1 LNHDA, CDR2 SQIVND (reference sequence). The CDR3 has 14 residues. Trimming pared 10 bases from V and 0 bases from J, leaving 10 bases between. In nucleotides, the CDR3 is TGTGCCACCCAGGATTACTCTGGGGCCAACGTCCTGACTTTC. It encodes CATQDYSGANVLTF.

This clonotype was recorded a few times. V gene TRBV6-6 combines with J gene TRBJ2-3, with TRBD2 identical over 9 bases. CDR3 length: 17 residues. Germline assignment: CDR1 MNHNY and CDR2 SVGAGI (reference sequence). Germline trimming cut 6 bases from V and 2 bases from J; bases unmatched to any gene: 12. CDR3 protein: CASRQWGLAGITDTQYF. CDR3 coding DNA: TGTGCCAGCAGACAGTGGGGGCTAGCGGGAATCACAGATACGCAGTATTTT.

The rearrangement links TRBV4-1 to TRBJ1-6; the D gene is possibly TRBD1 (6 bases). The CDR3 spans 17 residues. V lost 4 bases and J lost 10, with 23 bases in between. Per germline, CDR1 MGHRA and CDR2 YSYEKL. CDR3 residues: CASSPNRFGGVRSPLHF. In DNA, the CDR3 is TGCGCCAGCAGCCCGAACCGGTTCGGGGGCGTTCGGTCACCCCTCCACTTT.

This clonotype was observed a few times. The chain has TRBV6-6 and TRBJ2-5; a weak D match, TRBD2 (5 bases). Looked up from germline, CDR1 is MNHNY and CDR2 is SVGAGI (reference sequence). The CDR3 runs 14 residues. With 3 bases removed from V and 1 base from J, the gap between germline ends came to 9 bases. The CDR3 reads CASSYSSPQETQYF. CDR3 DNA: TGTGCCAGCAGTTATTCTAGCCCCCAAGAGACCCAGTACTTC.

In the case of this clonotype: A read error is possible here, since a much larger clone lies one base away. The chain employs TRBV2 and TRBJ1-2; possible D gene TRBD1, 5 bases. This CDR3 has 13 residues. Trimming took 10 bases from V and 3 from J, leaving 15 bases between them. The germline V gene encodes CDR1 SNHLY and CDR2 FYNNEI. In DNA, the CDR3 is TGTGCCATCATGGGGGGGAACGACTATGGCTACACCTTC. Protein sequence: CAIMGGNDYGYTF.

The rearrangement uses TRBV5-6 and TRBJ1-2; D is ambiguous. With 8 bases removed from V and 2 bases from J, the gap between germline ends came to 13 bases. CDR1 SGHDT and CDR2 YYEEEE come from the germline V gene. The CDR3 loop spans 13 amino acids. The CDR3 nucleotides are TGTGCCAGTTCCCCTAGAGGGAACTATGGCTACACCTTC. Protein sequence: CASSPRGNYGYTF.